This T cell receptor beta chain came from a study of cytomegalovirus exposure and HLA in healthy donors. General study findings and limits: As was reported, the classifier diagnosed cytomegalovirus status with high specificity and sensitivity. The analysis excluded some indistinguishable V segments, including TRBV6-2 and TRBV6-3.

PCR primers comprised 60 Vbeta and 13 Jbeta primers. Clones were read by immunoSEQ multiplex PCR, and TCRdb kept only the in-frame ones, dropping some. The top ten hold about 1.3% of the sample, which has around 150,000 clones, less than 85% seen once. The germline V gene encodes CDR1 SGHVS and CDR2 FQNEAQ. CDR3 length equals 15 residues. The J segment lost 2 bases and the V segment lost 1 base, leaving 1 base of the junction unmatched. As concerns this clone: Its antigen is unidentified.

Sample: PBMCs. The genes are TRBV7-8 and TRBJ1-4; the match to TRBD1 covers 7 bases. The origin of this receptor is a man aged 55 to 70 in good health and CMV-seronegative. The CDR3 DNA reads TGTGCCAGCAGCTTAGTACAGGGGACTAATGAAAAACTGTTTTTT. This codes for CASSLVQGTNEKLFF.